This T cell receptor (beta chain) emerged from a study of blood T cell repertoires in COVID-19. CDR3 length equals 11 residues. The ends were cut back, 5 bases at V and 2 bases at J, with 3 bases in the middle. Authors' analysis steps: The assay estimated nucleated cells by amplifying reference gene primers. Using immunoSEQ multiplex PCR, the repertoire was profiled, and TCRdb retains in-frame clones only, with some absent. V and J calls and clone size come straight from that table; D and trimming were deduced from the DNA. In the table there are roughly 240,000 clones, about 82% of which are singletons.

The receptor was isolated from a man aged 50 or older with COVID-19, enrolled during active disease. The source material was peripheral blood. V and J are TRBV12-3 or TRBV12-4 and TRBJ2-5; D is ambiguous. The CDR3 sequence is CASSTQETQYF. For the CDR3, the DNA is TGTGCCAGCAGTACTCAAGAGACCCAGTACTTC.